Reported below is one T cell receptor (beta chain). The data were produced by immunoSEQ multiplex PCR, yet TCRdb's version contains in-frame clones alone and is incomplete. The sample records 85,000 to 90,000 clones, roughly 94% being singletons. These data are taken from a study of T cell changes during pregnancy in multiple sclerosis. Sequencing was performed on peripheral blood, taken after pregnancy. This TCR was recovered from a female donor in good health, enrolled as a control in a pregnancy study.

DNA of the CDR3: TGTGCCAGCAGTTTCTGGTCAGGGGAAGAGACCCAGTACTTC. Its protein is CASSFWSGEETQYF. V and J are TRBV28 and TRBJ2-5; possible D gene TRBD1, 6 bases. V was pared by 3 bases and J by 3 bases, with 11 bases between. This CDR3 contains 14 residues. Germline V gene lookup returns CDR1 MDHEN and CDR2 SYDVKM.